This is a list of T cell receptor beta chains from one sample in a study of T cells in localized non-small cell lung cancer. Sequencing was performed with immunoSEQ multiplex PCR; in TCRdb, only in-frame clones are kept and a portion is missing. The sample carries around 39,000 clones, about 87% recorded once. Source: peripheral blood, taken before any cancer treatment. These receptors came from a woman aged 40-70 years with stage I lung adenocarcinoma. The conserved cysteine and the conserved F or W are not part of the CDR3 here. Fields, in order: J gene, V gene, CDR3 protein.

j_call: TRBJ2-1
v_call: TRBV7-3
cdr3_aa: ASSLKDRWVLAGSYNEQF

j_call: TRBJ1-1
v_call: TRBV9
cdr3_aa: ASSRGQGGALNTEAF

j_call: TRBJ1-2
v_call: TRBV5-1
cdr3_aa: ASSPGSGFGYT

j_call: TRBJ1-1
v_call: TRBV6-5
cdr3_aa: ASSPSRRQAF

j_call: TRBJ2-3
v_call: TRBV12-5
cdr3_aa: ASGASNTDTQY

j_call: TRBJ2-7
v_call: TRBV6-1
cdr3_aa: ASSEGFGLAAYEQY

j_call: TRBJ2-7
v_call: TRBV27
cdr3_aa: ASSLSEGSYEQY

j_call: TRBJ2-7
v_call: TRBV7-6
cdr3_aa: ATNRLAGVNEQY

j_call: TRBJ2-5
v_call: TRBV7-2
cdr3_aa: ASSFSGVQETQY

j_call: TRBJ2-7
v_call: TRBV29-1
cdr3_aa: SVSHNHKRGGPLAGGPYEQY

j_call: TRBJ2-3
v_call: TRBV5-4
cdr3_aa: ASSFGATDTQY

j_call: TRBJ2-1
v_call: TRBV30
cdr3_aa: AWSVKAGYNEQF

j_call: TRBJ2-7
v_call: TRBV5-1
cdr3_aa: ASSYTGTGVNYEQY

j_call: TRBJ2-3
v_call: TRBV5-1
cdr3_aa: ASSLARQSSTDTQY

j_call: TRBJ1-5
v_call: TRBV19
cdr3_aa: ASSKAGTANQPQH

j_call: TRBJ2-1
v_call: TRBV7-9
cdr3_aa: ASSPTEGVAGAYEQF

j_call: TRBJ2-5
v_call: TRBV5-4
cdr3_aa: ASSLQETQY

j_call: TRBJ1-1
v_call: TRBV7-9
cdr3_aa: ASSLQGGSEAF

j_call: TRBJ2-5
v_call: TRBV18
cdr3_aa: ASSPPTEYQETQY

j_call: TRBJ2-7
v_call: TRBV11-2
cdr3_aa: ASSLGLNEQY

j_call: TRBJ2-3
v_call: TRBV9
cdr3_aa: ASSVPIAGGKDTQY

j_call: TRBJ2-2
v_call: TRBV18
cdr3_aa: ASSPPVSADTGELF

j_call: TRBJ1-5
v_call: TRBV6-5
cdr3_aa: ASGDTGLTQH

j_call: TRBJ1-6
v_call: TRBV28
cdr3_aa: ASRGDRGLLRGSPLH

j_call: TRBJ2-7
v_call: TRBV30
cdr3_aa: ACRGEGRGQYEQY

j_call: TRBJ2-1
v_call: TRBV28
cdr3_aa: ASSSSGSGNNEQF

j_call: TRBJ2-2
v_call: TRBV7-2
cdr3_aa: ASSLQGPRLGGELF

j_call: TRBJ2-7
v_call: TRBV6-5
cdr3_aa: ASSFSAASSYEQY

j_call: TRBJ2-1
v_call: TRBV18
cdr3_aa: ASSPRGLAGSNEQF

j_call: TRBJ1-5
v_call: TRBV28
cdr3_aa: ASSLRVGQPQH

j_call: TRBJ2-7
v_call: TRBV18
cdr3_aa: ASSRLGTGDNYEQY

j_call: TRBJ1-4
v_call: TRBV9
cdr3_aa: ASSGGLATNEKLF

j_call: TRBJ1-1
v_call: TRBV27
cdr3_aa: ASSPPLGEPYYTEAF

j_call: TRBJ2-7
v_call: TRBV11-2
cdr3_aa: ASSSTSEQY

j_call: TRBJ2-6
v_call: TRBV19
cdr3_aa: ASRDRALLTGANVLT

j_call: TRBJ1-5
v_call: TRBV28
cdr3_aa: ASSDRVGGQPQH

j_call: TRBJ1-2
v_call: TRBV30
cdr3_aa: AWSVGGGGYT

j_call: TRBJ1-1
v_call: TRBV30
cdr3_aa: AWAPGSEAF

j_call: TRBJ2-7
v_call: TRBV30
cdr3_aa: AWSDLAGNDVSEQY

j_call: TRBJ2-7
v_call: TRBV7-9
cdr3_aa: ASSGVQGAPYVEQY

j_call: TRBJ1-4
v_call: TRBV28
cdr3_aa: ASSFAPFATNEKLF

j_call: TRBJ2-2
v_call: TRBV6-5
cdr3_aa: ASSPSGYTGELF

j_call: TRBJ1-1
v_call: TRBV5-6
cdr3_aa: ASSPGPGTASLTTEAF

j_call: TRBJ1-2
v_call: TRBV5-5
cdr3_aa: ASSLVTARPYGYT

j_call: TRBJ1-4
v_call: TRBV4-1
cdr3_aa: ASSQDPGTGSEKLF

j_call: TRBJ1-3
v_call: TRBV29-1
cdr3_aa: SAGQGNTIY

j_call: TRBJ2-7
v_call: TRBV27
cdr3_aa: ASRWDLRSEQY

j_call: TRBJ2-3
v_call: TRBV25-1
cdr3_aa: VSSGPDSGPTDTQY

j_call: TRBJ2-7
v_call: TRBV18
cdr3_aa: ASSSDGREGYEQY

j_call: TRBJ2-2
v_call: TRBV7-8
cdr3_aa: ASSSRRELSGELF

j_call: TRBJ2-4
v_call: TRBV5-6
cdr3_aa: ASSLVSGREAGKNIQY

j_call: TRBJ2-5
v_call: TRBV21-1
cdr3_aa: ASSKAMDRWYQETQY

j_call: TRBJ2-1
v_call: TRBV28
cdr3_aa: ASRTRTSGSAQF

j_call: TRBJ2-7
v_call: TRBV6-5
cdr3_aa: ASRVRLDDEQY

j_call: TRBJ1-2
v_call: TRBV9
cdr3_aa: ASSAGLRGYT

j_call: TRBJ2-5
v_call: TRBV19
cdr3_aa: ASSQGAFQSETQY

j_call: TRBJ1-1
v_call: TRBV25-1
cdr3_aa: ASSDRRGLRNTEAF

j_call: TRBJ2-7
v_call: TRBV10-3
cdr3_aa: AISESTSASYEQY

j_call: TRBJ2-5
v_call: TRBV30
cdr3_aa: AWSVAGTGGRETQY

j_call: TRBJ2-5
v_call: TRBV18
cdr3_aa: ASSPRTGLEGTQY